The next 3 T cell receptor beta chains were all read from a single sample in a study of shared clonotypes between healthy human individuals. Method: immunoSEQ multiplex PCR; TCRdb's copy keeps in-frame clones and lacks some. The sample yields some 1.5 million clones, under 99% seen once. The specimen was naive CD4+ T cells sorted from blood. Subset: CD45RA+ positively selected. These receptors were taken from a man younger than 45 in good health.

The genes are TRBV19 and TRBJ1-5, with TRBD1 identical over 8 bases. The CDR3 spans 15 residues. In germline, CDR1 is LNHDA, CDR2 SQIVND (reference sequence). The junction had 5 bases not matched to a gene; V was cut back by 3 bases and J by 4 bases. The CDR3 region is CASSIWQGANQPQHF. In DNA, the CDR3 is TGTGCCAGTAGTATTTGGCAGGGGGCAAATCAGCCCCAGCATTTT.

The chain joins TRBV5-1 to TRBJ2-2; the match to TRBD2 covers 14 bases. V lost 6 bases to trimming and J lost 7 bases; unmatched junction nucleotides: 8. Germline CDR1 SGHRS, CDR2 YFSETQ. The CDR3 spans 16 residues. CDR3 amino acids: CASTGTSGSIGGELFF. The CDR3 DNA follows: TGCGCCAGCACCGGGACTAGCGGGAGCATTGGCGGGGAGCTGTTTTTT.

This chain joins TRBV19 and TRBJ1-5, with a possible D match to TRBD1 (5 bases). The germline V and J ends were trimmed by 9 bases and 4 bases, with 19 bases remaining between them. The germline CDR1 and CDR2 sequences are LNHDA and SQIVND (reference sequence). The length of the CDR3 is 15 residues. In DNA form, the CDR3 reads TGTGCCAGCAGGGCCTCTGGCGGGATAAATCAGCCCCAGCATTTT. It yields the protein CASRASGGINQPQHF.